This entry lists 18 T cell receptor beta chains sequenced from one sample in a study of control samples from healthy donors and cancer patients. TCRdb keeps only in-frame clones here, not all; method: immunoSEQ multiplex PCR. The table lists some 130,000 clones, roughly 90% of them singletons. Sequencing input: PBMCs. These receptors came from a man aged 50-60 years with head and neck cancer.

The rearrangement joins TRBV27 to TRBJ2-2; unclear D gene. V was cut by 3 bases and J by 4 bases, with 3 bases left in between. The CDR3 spans 12 residues. Germline CDR1 is MNHEY and CDR2 is SMNVEV (reference sequence). CDR3 bases: TGTGCCAGCAGTTTTCTCACCGGGGAGCTGTTTTTT. Translated: CASSFLTGELFF.

This chain connects TRBV28 to TRBJ1-6; unclear D gene. CDR1 and CDR2 from the germline V gene are MDHEN and SYDVKM. V lost 2 bases and J lost 2, with 7 bases in between. This CDR3 spans 15 amino acids. The CDR3, as DNA: TGTGCCAGCAGTTTAACCGGGGCCTATAATTCACCCCTCCACTTT. Its protein product is CASSLTGAYNSPLHF.

V gene TRBV11-3 combines with J gene TRBJ2-1; no clear D. The CDR3 is made up of 16 amino acids. Germline lookup yields CDR1 SGHNT and CDR2 YENEEA. V shed 1 base and J shed 0 bases, with 10 bases lying between them. CDR3 DNA sequence: TGTGCCAGCAGCTTAGGGGCAGCGAGCTCCTACAATGAGCAGTTCTTC. It codes for CASSLGAASSYNEQFF.

This clone was observed a handful of times. The chain couples TRBV30 to TRBJ2-5; no clear D gene. Trimming stripped 2 bases from V and 4 bases from J, with 17 bases between. Germline CDR1 is GTSNPN and CDR2 is SVGIG (reference sequence). This CDR3 is 15 amino acids long. The CDR3 loop reads CAWSPKTVVGETQYF. The CDR3 DNA reads as TGTGCCTGGAGTCCCAAAACAGTAGTAGGAGAGACCCAGTACTTC.

The chain couples TRBV9 to TRBJ1-5; the D is unclear. Germline values: CDR1 SGDLS, CDR2 YYNGEE. CDR3 length: 15 residues. Trimming stripped 0 bases from V and 5 bases from J, with 12 bases between. In nucleotides, the CDR3 is TGTGCCAGCAGCGTAGGGGGAAGGGCCGATCAGCCCCAGCATTTT. The encoded protein is CASSVGGRADQPQHF. Drawing the rest from reference TRBV9 and TRBJ1-5, the complete variable domain is DSGVTQTPKHLITATGQRVTLRCSPRSGDLSVYWYQQSLDQGLQFLIQYYNGEERAKGNILERFSAQQFPDLHSELNLSSLELGDSALYFCASSVGGRADQPQHFGDGTRLSIL.

The chain employs TRBV5-1 and TRBJ2-7, with TRBD2 identical over 7 bases. The germline V gene has CDR1 SGHRS and CDR2 YFSETQ. The CDR3 runs to 12 residues. Unmatched junction bases numbered 1, after V lost 0 bases and J lost 7 bases. The CDR3 DNA sequence: TGCGCCAGCAGCTTGGGGGGGGGAGAGCAGTACTTC. Encoded protein: CASSLGGGEQYF.

V is TRBV12-3 or TRBV12-4 and J is TRBJ1-5; D remains unclear. V was clipped by 1 base and J by 6 bases, with 4 bases between them. The CDR3 is made up of 12 amino acids. The CDR3 loop reads CASSLEGQPQHF. CDR3 nucleotides: TGTGCCAGCAGTTTAGAGGGTCAGCCCCAGCATTTT.

The chain has TRBV13 and TRBJ2-2, with 10 positions matching TRBD2. CDR1 and CDR2 from the germline V gene are PRHDT and FYEKMQ (reference sequence). Trimming at V came to 1 base and at J to 7 bases, leaving 12 bases not matched to a gene. This CDR3 contains 18 residues. The CDR3 reads CASSLAQREGLFGGELFF. CDR3 DNA sequence: TGTGCCAGCAGCTTAGCTCAGCGGGAGGGCCTCTTCGGCGGGGAGCTGTTTTTT.

The J gene is TRBJ1-5, the V gene TRBV5-5; D is ambiguous. The CDR3 spans 13 residues. Looked up from germline, CDR1 is SGHKS and CDR2 is YYEKEE (reference sequence). With 4 bases removed from V and 4 bases from J, the gap between germline ends came to 9 bases. The DNA for the CDR3 is TGTGCCAGCAGCACGGTGGGGAATCAGCCCCAGCATTTT. Translated, it gives CASSTVGNQPQHF.

Turning to this clone: A junction boundary mismatches the germline segment, possibly from a read error. The chain joins TRBV4-2 to TRBJ1-4, with a possible D match to TRBD1 (5 bases). The length of the CDR3 is 13 residues. Germline CDR1 is LGHNA and CDR2 is YNFKEQ. Here the CDR3 reads CASSQEVDRQRLF. CDR3 sequence (DNA): TGTGCCAGCAGCCAGGAAGTAGATAGACAGCGACTTTTT.

This clone is a singleton in its sample. The V and J genes are TRBV3-1 (or the pseudogene TRBV3-2) and TRBJ2-5; 11 positions match TRBD2. Trimming removed 0 bases from V and 8 bases from J; junction bases left unmatched: 14. The CDR3 contains 18 residues. Germline V lookup: CDR1 LGHDT, CDR2 YNNKEL (reference sequence). CDR3 nucleotides: TGTGCCAGCAGCCAAGACCGCACTAGCGGGAGAAAGCGAACTACCCAGTACTTC. Translating gives CASSQDRTSGRKRTTQYF.

The chain links TRBV7-3 to TRBJ2-6; D uncertain. This CDR3 is built from 15 residues. Germline loops: CDR1 SGHTA, CDR2 FQGTGA. Trimming took 3 bases from V and 0 from J, leaving 6 bases between them. CDR3 sequence (DNA): TGTGCCAGCAGCTTGTGGGCCTCTGGGGCCAACGTCCTGACTTTC. It translates to CASSLWASGANVLTF.

The rearrangement links TRBV9 to TRBJ2-1; D unresolved. Germline V gives CDR1 SGDLS, CDR2 YYNGEE. V was clipped by 3 bases and J by 7 bases, with 8 bases between them. There are 12 residues in the CDR3. CDR3 sequence: CASSGLGNEQFF. CDR3 in DNA: TGTGCCAGCAGCGGACTTGGAAATGAGCAGTTCTTC. Drawing the rest from reference TRBV9 and TRBJ2-1, the complete variable domain is DSGVTQTPKHLITATGQRVTLRCSPRSGDLSVYWYQQSLDQGLQFLIQYYNGEERAKGNILERFSAQQFPDLHSELNLSSLELGDSALYFCASSGLGNEQFFGPGTRLTVL.

The V call is TRBV5-1, the J call TRBJ2-3, with 8 bases identical to TRBD2. Germline CDR1 reads SGHRS; CDR2 reads YFSETQ. V lost 2 bases, J lost 2 bases, and 7 bases stayed unmatched. The CDR3 contains 16 residues. Here the CDR3 reads CASSFVPAGDTDTQYF. The CDR3 coding sequence is TGCGCCAGCAGCTTCGTTCCAGCGGGGGACACAGATACGCAGTATTTT.

This sequence joins TRBV19 and TRBJ1-3; perhaps TRBD1 as D (5 bases). The CDR3 extends over 14 amino acids. V was shortened by 4 bases and J by 4 bases, with 11 bases between the two germline ends. CDR1 is LNHDA and CDR2 is SQIVND in the germline V gene (reference sequence). The CDR3, as DNA: TGTGCCAGTAGTAGGGGCCCGCCAGGAAACACCATATATTTT. It is translated as CASSRGPPGNTIYF.

The V call is TRBV15, the J call TRBJ2-2, with 10 bases matching TRBD2. Looked up from germline, CDR1 is LNHNV and CDR2 is YYDKDF (reference sequence). CDR3 length: 18 residues. V shed 1 base, J shed 1 base, and the junction held 6 bases outside the gene matches. In DNA form, the CDR3 reads TGTGCCACCAGCAGAGGGGGTAGCGGGGGGTTGAACACCGGGGAGCTGTTTTTT. Its protein is CATSRGGSGGLNTGELFF. Combining the CDR3 with reference TRBV15 and TRBJ2-2 gives the whole variable domain DAMVIQNPRYQVTQFGKPVTLSCSQTLNHNVMYWYQQKSSQAPKLLFHYYDKDFNNEADTPDNFQSRRPNTSFCFLDIRSPGLGDTAMYLCATSRGGSGGLNTGELFFGEGSRLTVL.

The chain employs TRBV5-1 and TRBJ1-2; 7 nucleotides agree with TRBD1. Trimming removed 6 bases from V and 2 bases from J; junction bases left unmatched: 1. There are 12 residues in the CDR3. Germline loops: CDR1 SGHRS, CDR2 YFSETQ. CDR3 amino acids: CASKTGNYGYTF. The CDR3 DNA sequence: TGCGCCAGCAAGACAGGGAACTATGGCTACACCTTC.

The chain combines TRBV27 with TRBJ2-5; D is unresolved. The ends were cut back, 3 bases at V and 5 bases at J, with 7 bases in the middle. CDR3 length equals 12 residues. Germline CDR1 MNHEY, CDR2 SMNVEV (reference sequence). As DNA, the CDR3 is TGTGCCAGCAGTTTTAATCGGGAGACCCAGTACTTC. Residues: CASSFNRETQYF.